The 26 T cell receptor beta chains below come from one sample, sequenced in a study of technical replicates of blood from a few donors. Using immunoSEQ multiplex PCR, the repertoire was profiled, and TCRdb retains in-frame clones only, with some absent. Here the sample spans under 100,000 clones, about 96% being singletons. The material sequenced was T cells isolated from PBMCs. Source of these receptors: a human donor in good health.

The genes are TRBV7-9 and TRBJ2-1, with 7 bases identical to TRBD1. Germline-derived CDR1 and CDR2 are SEHNR and FQNEAQ (reference sequence). The CDR3 consists of 15 residues. V dropped 7 bases and J dropped 1; count of bases not matched to a gene: 7. The DNA for the CDR3 is TGTGCCAGCATACCGAGGGGGCTGTCCTACAATGAGCAGTTCTTC. Protein: CASIPRGLSYNEQFF.

The rearrangement links TRBV14 to TRBJ1-4; no clear D gene. Trimming left V 2 bases short and J 5 bases short, with 6 bases between. The CDR3 covers 13 residues. CDR1 and CDR2 from the germline V gene are SGHDN and FVKESK. DNA of the CDR3: TGTGCCAGCAGCCAACTTCTAAATGAAAAACTGTTTTTT. It encodes CASSQLLNEKLFF.

V is TRBV5-5 and J is TRBJ2-7; a possible D gene is TRBD1 (6 bases). V was pared by 0 bases and J by 1 base, with 8 bases between. This CDR3 region has 14 residues. Germline V gene data show CDR1 as SGHKS and CDR2 as YYEKEE (reference sequence). CDR3 protein: CASSLGTVSYEQYF. CDR3 nucleotides: TGTGCCAGCAGCTTGGGGACAGTTTCCTACGAGCAGTACTTC.

The J gene is TRBJ1-1, the V gene TRBV7-9, with D possibly TRBD1 on 5 matching bases. Germline values: CDR1 SEHNR, CDR2 FQNEAQ (reference sequence). CDR3 size: 13 residues. The V end lost 3 bases, the J end lost 5 bases, and 10 bases lay between the germline ends. The CDR3, as DNA: TGTGCCAGCAGCTTCGAGGAGGGGACTGAAGCTTTCTTT. It specifies CASSFEEGTEAFF.

This clone has a single count. The rearrangement joins TRBV19 to TRBJ1-1, with D possibly being TRBD1 (6 bases). Germline V gives CDR1 LNHDA, CDR2 SQIVND (reference sequence). V was pared by 2 bases and J by 4 bases, with 14 bases between. CDR3 length: 15 residues. The CDR3 loop is CASSIITGPPTEAFF. CDR3 coding DNA: TGTGCCAGTAGTATAATTACAGGGCCCCCCACTGAAGCTTTCTTT.

On this clone: This CDR3 is also generated by other DNA sequences in the sample. This chain uses TRBV5-8 with TRBJ1-1; D is possibly TRBD1 (6 bases). The germline gives CDR1 SGHTS, CDR2 YDEGEE. V lost 0 bases and J 3 bases, leaving 9 bases between the germline ends. The CDR3 is 14 residues long. In nucleotides, the CDR3 is TGTGCCAGCAGCTTGGGGCAGGGGCACACTGAAGCTTTCTTT. Encoded protein: CASSLGQGHTEAFF.

In regard to this clone: This CDR3 is also generated by other DNA sequences in the sample. The rearrangement joins TRBV5-1 to TRBJ1-1; 7 bases are shared with TRBD1. The V segment lost 4 bases and the J segment 1 base; nucleotides outside the gene matches: 4. The CDR3 runs to 14 residues. Per germline, CDR1 SGHRS and CDR2 YFSETQ. CDR3 sequence: CASSPRTGNTEAFF. DNA for the CDR3: TGCGCCAGCAGCCCTAGGACAGGGAACACTGAAGCTTTCTTT.

The chain is built from TRBV7-8 and TRBJ1-2; no clear D. CDR3 size: 14 residues. Germline CDR1 reads SGHVS; CDR2 reads FQNEAQ. Trimming removed 2 bases at V and 2 bases at J, with 9 bases between. CDR3: CASSLKGLNYGYTF. The CDR3 DNA reads as TGTGCCAGCAGCTTAAAAGGACTGAACTATGGCTACACCTTC.

The J gene is TRBJ2-7, the V gene TRBV29-1; 9 bases match TRBD1. V shed 1 base, J shed 4 bases, and the junction held 11 bases outside the gene matches. Germline V gene lookup returns CDR1 SQVTM and CDR2 ANQGSEA. This CDR3 has 16 amino acids. The CDR3 coding sequence is TGCAGCGTTGAAGGCCTCATGGACAGGGGTGGTTACGAGCAGTACTTC. This translates into CSVEGLMDRGGYEQYF.

This chain connects TRBV6-5 to TRBJ2-1; D perhaps matches TRBD2 (5 bases). This CDR3 has 12 amino acids. Trimming removed 10 bases from V and 8 bases from J, with 15 bases in between. Germline V lookup: CDR1 MNHEY, CDR2 SVGAGI. The CDR3 coding sequence is TGTGCCACCTACTCGGTGGGAGATGAGCAGTTCTTC. Residues: CATYSVGDEQFF.

The chain uses TRBV27 and TRBJ2-7, with 12 bases lining up with TRBD2. Unmatched junction bases numbered 2, after V lost 4 bases and J lost 1 base. The CDR3 is made up of 15 amino acids. Germline V lookup: CDR1 MNHEY, CDR2 SMNVEV (reference sequence). The DNA of the CDR3 is TGTGCCAGCAGTTCACTAGCGGGAGGTTCCTACGAGCAGTACTTC. Its translation is CASSSLAGGSYEQYF.

The chain joins TRBV11-2 to TRBJ2-1, with D maybe TRBD2 (6 bases). Trimming cost V 3 bases and J 6 bases, with 12 bases left between them. The CDR3 loop spans 14 amino acids. Germline V gene sequence: CDR1 SGHAT, CDR2 FQNNGV. The CDR3 spells CASSLGGASNEQFF. The CDR3 bases are TGTGCCAGCAGCTTGGGCGGGGCCTCCAATGAGCAGTTCTTC.

This chain connects TRBV9 to TRBJ2-5; 13 nucleotides agree with TRBD2. V was clipped by 4 bases and J by 0 bases; unmatched bases: 9. The CDR3 has 18 residues. Looked up from germline, CDR1 is SGDLS and CDR2 is YYNGEE. CDR3 in amino acids: CASSPGLAGDWYQETQYF. CDR3 nucleotides: TGTGCCAGCAGCCCCGGACTAGCGGGAGATTGGTACCAAGAGACCCAGTACTTC.

The chain links TRBV4-3 to TRBJ2-7, with TRBD2 identical over 8 bases. The CDR3 consists of 14 residues. Germline lookup yields CDR1 LGHNA and CDR2 YSLEER. With 5 bases clipped from V and 6 bases from J, the junction kept 9 bases outside the gene matches. CDR3 region: CASSRAGEGGEQYF. In DNA form, the CDR3 reads TGCGCCAGCAGCAGAGCGGGAGAAGGAGGCGAGCAGTACTTC.

This clone was seen a single time. The chain employs TRBV27 and TRBJ2-1; 12 bases are a match to TRBD2. The CDR3 consists of 14 residues. V gave up 5 bases and J gave up 7 bases; unmatched junction bases: 3. CDR1 MNHEY and CDR2 SMNVEV come from the germline V gene (reference sequence). CDR3 DNA sequence: TGTGCCAGCAGTGTTCTAGCGGGAGGGAATGAGCAGTTCTTC. Its protein product is CASSVLAGGNEQFF.

The gene calls are TRBV28 and TRBJ1-3; D not resolved. The V gene's germline CDR1 is MDHEN and CDR2 SYDVKM. There are 13 residues in the CDR3. V was clipped by 2 bases and J by 4 bases, with 6 bases between them. The CDR3 coding sequence is TGTGCCAGCAGTTTAGGAGCCGGAAACACCATATATTTT. It is translated as CASSLGAGNTIYF.

The chain links TRBV6-6 to TRBJ1-5; D might be TRBD1 (5 bases). Germline CDR1 MNHNY, CDR2 SVGAGI (reference sequence). Trimming took 0 bases from V and 3 from J, leaving 9 bases between them. This CDR3 is built from 15 residues. CDR3 nucleotides: TGTGCCAGCAGTTACTCAGGGGCAAACAATCAGCCCCAGCATTTT. This sequence encodes CASSYSGANNQPQHF.

This chain connects TRBV5-8 to TRBJ1-4; 12 bases agree with TRBD1. This CDR3 is built from 15 residues. Trimming cost V 0 bases and J 7 bases; bases outside gene matches: 1. Germline CDR1 SGHTS, CDR2 YDEGEE. As DNA, the CDR3 is TGTGCCAGCAGCTTGGAGGGACAGGGGGCTGAAAAACTGTTTTTT. Encoded protein: CASSLEGQGAEKLFF.

The rearrangement uses TRBV30 and TRBJ1-1; 7 bases match TRBD1. The CDR3 totals 14 residues. Germline CDR1 and CDR2: GTSNPN and SVGIG (reference sequence). V dropped 2 bases and J dropped 1; count of bases not matched to a gene: 4. The CDR3 protein is CAWSLRQGNTEAFF. The CDR3 coding sequence is TGTGCCTGGAGTCTCCGACAGGGGAACACTGAAGCTTTCTTT. Drawing the rest from reference TRBV30 and TRBJ1-1, the complete variable domain is SQTIHQWPATLVQPVGSPLSLECTVEGTSNPNLYWYRQAAGRGLQLLFYSVGIGQISSEVPQNLSASRPQDRQFILSSKKLLLSDSGFYLCAWSLRQGNTEAFFGQGTRLTVV.

The chain carries TRBV4-3 and TRBJ2-1, with 9 positions matching TRBD2. Germline CDR1 reads LGHNA; CDR2 reads YSLEER. Trimming removed 2 bases from V and 2 bases from J; junction bases left unmatched: 7. The CDR3 consists of 17 residues. CDR3 protein: CASSQPGSGGTYNEQFF. CDR3 sequence (DNA): TGCGCCAGCAGCCAACCAGGCAGCGGGGGGACCTACAATGAGCAGTTCTTC.

The chain uses TRBV27 and TRBJ2-1; 10 bases are shared with TRBD2. The V segment lost 6 bases and the J segment 0 bases; nucleotides outside the gene matches: 17. Germline CDR1 and CDR2: MNHEY and SMNVEV (reference sequence). The CDR3 consists of 20 residues. DNA for the CDR3: TGTGCCAGCAGAGACCCGCTAGCGGGAGAACTTCCACGCTCCTACAATGAGCAGTTCTTC. Translating gives CASRDPLAGELPRSYNEQFF.

The chain carries TRBV11-2 and TRBJ2-3, with D perhaps TRBD2 (6 bases). The CDR3 has 17 amino acids. V lost 5 bases to trimming and J lost 3 bases, with 21 bases between them. Germline assignment: CDR1 SGHAT and CDR2 FQNNGV. The CDR3 here is CASSLSLPGGVTDTQYF. The DNA of the CDR3 is TGTGCCAGCAGCCTGTCGCTCCCCGGAGGGGTAACAGATACGCAGTATTTT.

The chain has TRBV4-1 and TRBJ2-1; 11 positions match TRBD2. The CDR3 runs 19 residues. V lost 0 bases to trimming and J lost 8 bases; unmatched junction nucleotides: 15. Per the germline V gene, CDR1 is MGHRA and CDR2 is YSYEKL. CDR3 sequence reads: CASSQDGPKTSGSVHEQFF. The CDR3 DNA sequence: TGCGCCAGCAGCCAAGATGGCCCTAAAACTAGCGGGAGTGTTCATGAGCAGTTCTTC.

The V and J genes are TRBV6-5 and TRBJ1-4, with 7 positions matching TRBD1. After removal of 4 bases from V and 6 bases from J, the junction contained 8 bases not matched to a gene. The CDR3 has 15 amino acids. CDR1 and CDR2 from the germline V gene are MNHEY and SVGAGI. This CDR3 is CASSFTQGLYEKLFF. CDR3 in DNA: TGTGCCAGCAGTTTCACACAGGGGCTGTATGAAAAACTGTTTTTT.

This chain links TRBV5-1 with TRBJ2-7, with D tentatively TRBD1 (5 bases). Germline CDR1 is SGHRS and CDR2 is YFSETQ. The CDR3 totals 18 residues. V was shortened by 0 bases and J by 0 bases, with 19 bases between the two germline ends. CDR3 region: CASSLDIFQGRSSYEQYF. DNA for the CDR3: TGCGCCAGCAGCTTGGATATTTTTCAGGGCCGCAGCTCCTACGAGCAGTACTTC.

The chain combines TRBV9 with TRBJ1-1; TRBD1 is a possible D gene (5 bases). The CDR3 extends over 15 amino acids. The germline CDR1 and CDR2 sequences are SGDLS and YYNGEE. V gave up 0 bases and J gave up 4 bases, with 13 bases separating them. CDR3 sequence (DNA): TGTGCCAGCAGCGTAGATCTGGGTAGGGGCACTGAAGCTTTCTTT. It translates to CASSVDLGRGTEAFF.